The T cell receptor (beta chain) described here comes from a study of T-cell memory formation after mild COVID-19. Regarding the study as a whole: Confirmation was lacking for SARS-CoV-2 specificity of second-wave clones that peaked on day 37.

TCRdb re-analysed the 5' RACE reads in MiXCR, keeping a single row per CDR3 protein. The sample has 350,000 to 500,000 distinct CDR3 sequences; about 22% are singletons. V lost 2 bases, J lost 1 base, and 2 bases lay in between. CDR1 and CDR2 (germline): MDHEN, SYDVKM. The CDR3 consists of 12 residues. Comment on this clonotype: Its antigen is undetermined.

This chain links TRBV28 with TRBJ1-1, with unresolved D. Specimen: PBMCs or a T cell subset sorted from them (not recorded which). This TCR was recovered from an adult woman who had mild COVID-19 (a few samples of this study predate the infection). Cell type and time point are not known. CDR3 bases: TGTGCCAGCAGTTTACAGAACACTGAAGCTTTCTTT. It codes for CASSLQNTEAFF.